This TCR beta chain came from a study of blood T cell repertoires in COVID-19. The germline V gene has CDR1 SEHNR and CDR2 FQNEAQ (reference sequence). This CDR3 comprises 15 residues. With 5 bases clipped from V and 2 bases from J, the junction kept 8 bases outside the gene matches. Some clones are missing from TCRdb's copy, which holds only in-frame ones; the method was immunoSEQ multiplex PCR. The sample contains about 390,000 clones, about 89% of which appear only once. Followed longitudinally, the Seattle patients had been enrolled during active infection. The gene calls are TRBV7-9 and TRBJ2-5; 7 bases agree with TRBD2. Material: peripheral blood. The receptor comes from a woman aged 60-70 years with COVID-19, enrolled during active disease. The CDR3 region is CASSPWRGRQETQYF. In DNA, the CDR3 is TGTGCCAGCAGCCCTTGGCGGGGGAGACAAGAGACCCAGTACTTC.